Described below is a single T cell receptor beta chain sequence and its context. Its antigen is still unknown. The source of the sample is a study of cytomegalovirus exposure and HLA in healthy donors. Findings and limits, study-wide: Within the data, a cluster of highly shared sequence variants was likely a sequencing artifact. Through in vitro validation, three CMV-associated chains were shown to be specific for CMV antigens. Researchers reportedly found TCR beta sequences accurately predicted most subjects' HLA-A and HLA-B alleles.

The PCR had 60 Vbeta and 13 Jbeta primers. The protocol was immunoSEQ multiplex PCR, while the TCRdb copy is restricted to in-frame clones and leaves out a portion. The table includes about 270,000 clones, 86% detected once. Losses at the gene ends were 1 base for V and 0 bases for J; bases not matched to a gene: 4. The germline V gene has CDR1 SGHTA and CDR2 FQGNSA. The CDR3 consists of 16 residues. This receptor was taken from a man aged 35-49 years in good health and CMV-seropositive. This sequence joins TRBV7-2 and TRBJ2-7; 9 bases agree with TRBD2. Sequenced: PBMCs. The CDR3 protein is CASSLVAGGSSYEQYF. CDR3 nucleotides: TGTGCCAGCAGCTTAGTGGCGGGAGGGAGCTCCTACGAGCAGTACTTC.